The rows below give T cell receptor beta chains drawn from one sample of a study of tumor and adjacent non-tumor tissue in lung cancer. TCRdb used MiXCR to reprocess the multiplex PCR reads, holding one entry per CDR3 protein. The repertoire holds approximately 86,000 distinct CDR3 sequences, with 55% to 80% as singletons. The sample consisted of lung tumor tissue. These receptors all come from a middle-aged woman with non-small cell lung cancer. Each CDR3 is given with its conserved first and last residue. Fields, in order: clone size, J gene, V gene, D gene, CDR3 DNA, CDR3 protein. The D gene is left open where the match is weak. Rows may omit the clone size; those that give it use once, few, many or a size class.

-	TRBJ1-1	TRBV11-3	-	TGTGCCAGCAGCCTGGCGGGTCGTAACACTGAAGCCTTCTTT	CASSLAGRNTEAFF
-	TRBJ2-1	TRBV19	-	TGTGCCAGTAGTATAGATCGAAGCGGACCCTACAATGAGCAGTTCTTC	CASSIDRSGPYNEQFF
-	TRBJ1-2	TRBV11-2	TRBD1	TGTGCCAGCAGCATCGGACAGGCCGACTACACCTTT	CASSIGQADYTF
-	TRBJ2-2	TRBV11-2	TRBD2	TGTGCCAGCAGACCTCTGGGTAGCGGGAGGGCCAACACCGGCGAGCTGTTTTTT	CASRPLGSGRANTGELFF
many	TRBJ2-5	TRBV29-1	-	TGCAGCGTTGATCCGGCTGGAGAGACCCAGTACTTC	CSVDPAGETQYF
-	TRBJ2-1	TRBV11-2	TRBD1	TGTGCCAGTGGCTTTGGGACAGGGGATCGTAATGAGCAGTTCTTC	CASGFGTGDRNEQFF
-	TRBJ2-1	TRBV11-3	TRBD1	TGTACCAGCAGACCGGGATCAGGACAGGGTCCAAATGAGCAATTCTTC	CTSRPGSGQGPNEQFF
-	TRBJ2-7	TRBV11-2	-	TGTGCCAGCAGCTTACTCACAAACTACTACGAGCAGTACTTC	CASSLLTNYYEQYF
-	TRBJ2-3	TRBV6-6	-	TGTACCAGCAGCGAAGATGATGCGCAGTATTTT	CTSSEDDAQYF
-	TRBJ2-7	TRBV5-1	-	TGCGCCAGCAGCCCATCGACGATCTCCTACGAGCAGTACTTC	CASSPSTISYEQYF
-	TRBJ2-3	TRBV20-1	-	TGCACTGCTAGAACGGGGGCGAGCAAAGATACGCAGTATTTT	CTARTGASKDTQYF
-	TRBJ2-7	TRBV4-2	TRBD2	TGTGCCAGCAACCAGACGACTAGCGGGATGGCCTACGAGCAGTACTTC	CASNQTTSGMAYEQYF
-	TRBJ2-5	TRBV6-5	TRBD1	TGTGCCAGCAGTTACGCCGGGACAGGGCTAGAGACCCTGTACTTC	CASSYAGTGLETLYF
-	TRBJ2-1	TRBV7-2	-	TGTGCCAGCAGCCGCGGGTATAACAATGAGCAGTTCTTC	CASSRGYNNEQFF
-	TRBJ2-7	TRBV6-1	-	TGTGCCAGCAGTGTTGCTCGGGACTCCTACGAGAAGTACTTC	CASSVARDSYEKYF
-	TRBJ2-7	TRBV11-2	-	TGTGCTAGCGTTGGCCTCGGGGTACAGCAGTACTTC	CASVGLGVQQYF
-	TRBJ2-7	TRBV11-1	TRBD2	TGTGCCAGCAGCTTACATCCTAGCGGGAGCCTCTTCTACGAGCACTACTTC	CASSLHPSGSLFYEHYF
-	TRBJ2-3	TRBV29-1	TRBD2	TGCAACGTTCCCGGGACTAGCGGGGGTTACGGTGGCACAAATACGCAGTATTTT	CNVPGTSGGYGGTNTQYF
many	TRBJ1-5	TRBV12-3/TRBV12-4	-	TGTGCCAGCACCTCCTTTAAGGGCGGCAATCAGCCCCAGCATTTT	CASTSFKGGNQPQHF
-	TRBJ2-5	TRBV11-3	-	TGTGCCAGCAGCACATCTGACATGGCGACCCAGTACTTC	CASSTSDMATQYF
-	TRBJ2-5	TRBV12-3/TRBV12-4	TRBD2	TGTGCCACCCGATCCACCGGTTCGACTAGCGGGCAATACCAAGAGACCCAGTACTTC	CATRSTGSTSGQYQETQYF
-	TRBJ2-3	TRBV4-2	-	TGTGCCAACAGCCAAGAGGCAGAGGATACTCAGTATTTT	CANSQEAEDTQYF
-	TRBJ1-1	TRBV10-2	-	TGCGCCAGCAGTGACTTTCGGGATATAAACACTGAAGCTATCTTT	CASSDFRDINTEAIF
once	TRBJ1-3	TRBV11-2	-	TGTGCCAGCAGCTCGGTAGGAATCTCTGGAAACACCATATGTTTT	CASSSVGISGNTICF
large	TRBJ2-7	TRBV29-1	-	TGCAGCGTTGGAAGTAGCAACCACGAGCAGTACTTC	CSVGSSNHEQYF
-	TRBJ2-1	TRBV11-3	TRBD1	TGTGCCAACAGCATGACAGGGGGTGGGTATGAGCAGTTCTTC	CANSMTGGGYEQFF
-	TRBJ1-1	TRBV11-2	-	TGTGCCGTCGGCTTAGAGGGGACACTGGCTTTCTTT	CAVGLEGTLAFF
-	TRBJ2-7	TRBV6-6	TRBD2	TGTGCCAGCAGGGGAACTAGCGGGAGAGATGAGCAGTGCTTC	CASRGTSGRDEQCF
-	TRBJ1-1	TRBV29-1	-	TGCAGCATTGAGAGGGTTGACGCGAACACTGAAGCTTTCTTT	CSIERVDANTEAFF
-	TRBJ2-1	TRBV29-1	-	TGCATCGTTGAAGATCTTGGGCTTAATAATGAGCAGTTCTTC	CIVEDLGLNNEQFF